The T cell receptor (beta chain) under discussion was sequenced for a study of blood T cell repertoires in COVID-19. At the level of the study: Material from acute and convalescent COVID-19 was sourced from the United States, Italy and Spain. In each case, the material was cDNA or gDNA derived from T cells, B-cell-depleted T cells, or PBMCs.

CDR1 is MNHEY and CDR2 is SMNVEV in the germline V gene (reference sequence). The CDR3 has 15 residues. V gave up 5 bases and J gave up 0 bases, with 14 bases separating them. In the source study's methods: Cell counts per sample came from amplifying reference gene primers. Measured with immunoSEQ multiplex PCR; TCRdb has only the in-frame clones, and not every one. That table gives V, J and clone size, and the DNA gave D and trimming. The sample includes 85,000 to 120,000 clones, around nine tenths of them seen just once. The chain combines TRBV27 with TRBJ2-7; perhaps TRBD1 as D (5 bases). This TCR was sampled from a man aged 50-59 years with active COVID-19. Sequencing input: peripheral blood. The CDR3 here is CASSHRGRSSYEQYF. The CDR3 bases are TGTGCCAGCAGTCATAGGGGTCGGAGCTCCTACGAGCAGTACTTC.